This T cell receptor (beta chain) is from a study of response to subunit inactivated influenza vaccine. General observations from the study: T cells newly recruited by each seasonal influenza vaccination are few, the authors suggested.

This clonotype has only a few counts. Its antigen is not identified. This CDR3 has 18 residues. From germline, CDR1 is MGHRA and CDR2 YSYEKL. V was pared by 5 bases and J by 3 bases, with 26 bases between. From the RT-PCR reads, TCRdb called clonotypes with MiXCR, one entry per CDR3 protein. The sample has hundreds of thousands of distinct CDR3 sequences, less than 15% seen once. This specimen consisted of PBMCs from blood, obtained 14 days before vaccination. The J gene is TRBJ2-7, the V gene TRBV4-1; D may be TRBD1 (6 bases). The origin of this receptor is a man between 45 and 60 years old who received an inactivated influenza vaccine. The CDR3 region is CASSLQGPIGQRGYEQYF. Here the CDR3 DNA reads TGCGCCAGCAGCTTGCAGGGGCCGATCGGACAGCGAGGCTACGAGCAGTACTTC.